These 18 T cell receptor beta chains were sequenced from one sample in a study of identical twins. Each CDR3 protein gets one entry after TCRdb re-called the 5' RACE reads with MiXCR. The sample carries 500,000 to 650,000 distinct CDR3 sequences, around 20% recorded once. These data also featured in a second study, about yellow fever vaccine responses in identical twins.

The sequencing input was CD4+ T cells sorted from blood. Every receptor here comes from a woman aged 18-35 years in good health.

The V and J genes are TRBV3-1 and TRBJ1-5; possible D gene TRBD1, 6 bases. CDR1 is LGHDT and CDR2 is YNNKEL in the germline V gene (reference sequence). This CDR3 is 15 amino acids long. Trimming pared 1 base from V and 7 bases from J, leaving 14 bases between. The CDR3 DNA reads TGTGCCAGCAGCCAAGCCGGGGGCCCTGGGCAGCCCCAGCATTTT. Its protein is CASSQAGGPGQPQHF. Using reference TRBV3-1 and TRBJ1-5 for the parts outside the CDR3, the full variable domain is DTAVSQTPKYLVTQMGNDKSIKCEQNLGHDTMYWYKQDSKKFLKIMFSYNNKELIINETVPNRFSPKSPDKAHLNLHINSLELGDSAVYFCASSQAGGPGQPQHFGDGTRLSIL.

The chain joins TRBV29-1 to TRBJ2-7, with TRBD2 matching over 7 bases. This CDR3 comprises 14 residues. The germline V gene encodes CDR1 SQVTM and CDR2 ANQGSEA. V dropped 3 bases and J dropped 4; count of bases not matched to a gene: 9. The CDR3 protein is CSVEVAGVGYEQYF. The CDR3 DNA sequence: TGCAGCGTTGAGGTGGCGGGAGTTGGATACGAGCAGTACTTC.

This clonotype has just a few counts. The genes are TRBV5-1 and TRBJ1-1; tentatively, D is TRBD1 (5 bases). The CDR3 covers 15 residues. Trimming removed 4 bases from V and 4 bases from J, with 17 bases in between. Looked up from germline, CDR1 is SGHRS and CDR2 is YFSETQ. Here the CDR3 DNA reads TGCGCCAGCAGCCGACTCACCGGGGGAGGCACTGAAGCTTTCTTT. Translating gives CASSRLTGGGTEAFF.

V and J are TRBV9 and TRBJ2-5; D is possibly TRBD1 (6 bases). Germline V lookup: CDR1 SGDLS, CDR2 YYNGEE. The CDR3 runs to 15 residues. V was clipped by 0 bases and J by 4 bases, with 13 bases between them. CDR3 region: CASSVGRGDGETQYF. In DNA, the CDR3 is TGTGCCAGCAGCGTAGGCAGGGGCGATGGAGAGACCCAGTACTTC.

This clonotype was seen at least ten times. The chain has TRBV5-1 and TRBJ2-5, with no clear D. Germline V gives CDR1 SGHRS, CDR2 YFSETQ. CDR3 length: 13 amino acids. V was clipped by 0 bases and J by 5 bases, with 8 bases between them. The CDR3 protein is CASSLEGSETQYF. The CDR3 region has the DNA TGCGCCAGCAGCTTGGAAGGTAGCGAGACCCAGTACTTC. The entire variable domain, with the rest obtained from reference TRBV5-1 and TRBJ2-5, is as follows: KAGVTQTPRYLIKTRGQQVTLSCSPISGHRSVSWYQQTPGQGLQFLFEYFSETQRNKGNFPGRFSGRQFSNSRSEMNVSTLELGDSALYLCASSLEGSETQYFGPGTRLLVL.

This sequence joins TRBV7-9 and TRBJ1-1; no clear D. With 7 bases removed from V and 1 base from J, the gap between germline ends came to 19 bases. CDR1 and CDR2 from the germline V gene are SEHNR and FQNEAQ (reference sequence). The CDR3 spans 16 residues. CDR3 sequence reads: CASIPTRVQSNTEAFF. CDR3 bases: TGTGCCAGCATCCCAACTAGGGTTCAGTCGAACACTGAAGCTTTCTTT.

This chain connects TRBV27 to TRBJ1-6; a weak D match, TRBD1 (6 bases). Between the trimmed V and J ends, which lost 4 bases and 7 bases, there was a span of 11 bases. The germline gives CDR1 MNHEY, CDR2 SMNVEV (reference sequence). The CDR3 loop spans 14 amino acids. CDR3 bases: TGTGCCAGCAGTTCCAGGGGTCGGAATTCACCCCTCCACTTT. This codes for CASSSRGRNSPLHF.

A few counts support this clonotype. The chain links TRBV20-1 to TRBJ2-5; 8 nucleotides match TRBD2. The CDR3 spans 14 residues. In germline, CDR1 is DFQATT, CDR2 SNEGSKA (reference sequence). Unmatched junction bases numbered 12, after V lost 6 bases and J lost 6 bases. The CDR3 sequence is CSAITGTSKKTQYF. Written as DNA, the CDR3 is TGCAGTGCGATCACCGGGACTAGTAAGAAGACCCAGTACTTC.

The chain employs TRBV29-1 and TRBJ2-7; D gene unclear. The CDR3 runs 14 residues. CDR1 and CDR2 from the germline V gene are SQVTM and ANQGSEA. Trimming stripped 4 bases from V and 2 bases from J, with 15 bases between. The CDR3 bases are TGCAGCGTTGTTATGCTGGCCTCGACCTACGAGCAGTACTTC. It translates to CSVVMLASTYEQYF.

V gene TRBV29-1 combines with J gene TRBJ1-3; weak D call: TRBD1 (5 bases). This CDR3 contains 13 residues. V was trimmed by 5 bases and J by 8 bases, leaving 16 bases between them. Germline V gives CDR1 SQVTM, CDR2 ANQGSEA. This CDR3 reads CSVNEGRGDTIYF. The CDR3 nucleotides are TGCAGCGTTAATGAGGGGCGCGGGGACACCATATATTTT.

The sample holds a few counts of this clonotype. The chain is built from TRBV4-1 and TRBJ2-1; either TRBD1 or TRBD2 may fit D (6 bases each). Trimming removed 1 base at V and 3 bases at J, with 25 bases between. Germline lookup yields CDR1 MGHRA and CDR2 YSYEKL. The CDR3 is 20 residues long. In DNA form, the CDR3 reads TGCGCCAGCAGCCAAGTGGGGGGTCCTCGTTCGGGACACTACTACAATGAGCAGTTCTTC. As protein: CASSQVGGPRSGHYYNEQFF.

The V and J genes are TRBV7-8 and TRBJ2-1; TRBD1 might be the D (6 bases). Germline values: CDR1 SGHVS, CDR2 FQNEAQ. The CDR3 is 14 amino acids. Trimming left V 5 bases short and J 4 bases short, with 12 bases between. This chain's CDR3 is CASSLGTQYNEQFF. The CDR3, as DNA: TGTGCCAGCAGCCTGGGGACACAATACAATGAGCAGTTCTTC.

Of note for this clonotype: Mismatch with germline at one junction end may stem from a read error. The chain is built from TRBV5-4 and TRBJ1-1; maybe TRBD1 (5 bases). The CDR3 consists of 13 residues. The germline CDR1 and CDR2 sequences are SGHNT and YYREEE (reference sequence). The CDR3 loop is CASTMGPNTEAFF. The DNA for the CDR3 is TGTGCCAGCACCATGGGACCAAACACTGAAGCCTTCTTT.

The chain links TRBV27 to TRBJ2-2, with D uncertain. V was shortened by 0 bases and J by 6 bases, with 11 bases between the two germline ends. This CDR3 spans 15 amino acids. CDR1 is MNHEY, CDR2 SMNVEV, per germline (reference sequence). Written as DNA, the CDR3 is TGTGCCAGCAGTTTATCAGGGTGGATGCCCGGGGAGCTGTTTTTT. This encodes CASSLSGWMPGELFF.

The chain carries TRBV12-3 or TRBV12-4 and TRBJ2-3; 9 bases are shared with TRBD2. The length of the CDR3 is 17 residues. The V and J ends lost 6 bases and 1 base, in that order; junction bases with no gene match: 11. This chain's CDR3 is CASSKLAGTRGTDTQYF. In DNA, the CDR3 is TGTGCCAGCAGCAAACTAGCGGGCACGCGGGGCACAGATACGCAGTATTTT.

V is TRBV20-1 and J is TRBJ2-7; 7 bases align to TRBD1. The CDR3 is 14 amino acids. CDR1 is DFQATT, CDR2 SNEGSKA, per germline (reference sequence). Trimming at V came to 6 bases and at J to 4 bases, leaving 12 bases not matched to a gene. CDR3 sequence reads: CSAQNNRGTYEQYV. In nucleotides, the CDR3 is TGCAGTGCACAGAACAACAGGGGTACGTACGAGCAGTACGTC.

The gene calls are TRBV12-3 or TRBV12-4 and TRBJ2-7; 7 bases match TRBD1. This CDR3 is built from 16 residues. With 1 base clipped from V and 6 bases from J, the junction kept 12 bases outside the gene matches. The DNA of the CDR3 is TGTGCCAGCAGTTTAGATGTTGGGACAGTCCGTGGCGAGCAGTACTTC. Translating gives CASSLDVGTVRGEQYF.

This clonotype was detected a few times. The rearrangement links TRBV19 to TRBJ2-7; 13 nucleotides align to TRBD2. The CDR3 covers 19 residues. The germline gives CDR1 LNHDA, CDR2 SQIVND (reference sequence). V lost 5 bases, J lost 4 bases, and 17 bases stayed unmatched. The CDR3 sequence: CASSSAGLAGFGSLYEQYF. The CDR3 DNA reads TGTGCCAGTAGTTCCGCGGGACTAGCGGGATTCGGAAGCCTTTACGAGCAGTACTTC.